These 20 T cell receptor beta chains came from one sample sequenced in a study of T cell clones after liver transplantation. Repertoires were generated with immunoSEQ multiplex PCR, while TCRdb's copy carries only in-frame clones and drops some. The sample lists approximately 25,000 clones; roughly 69% were seen once. Source: CD4+ T cells from blood, taken before liver transplant. These TCRs come from a human donor who received a liver transplant.

The V gene is TRBV5-5, the J gene TRBJ2-2; the match to TRBD1 covers 7 bases. CDR1 is SGHKS, CDR2 YYEKEE, per germline (reference sequence). The junction had 6 bases not matched to a gene; V was cut back by 1 base and J by 0 bases. CDR3 size: 17 residues. This CDR3 reads CASSLTSQGANTGELFF. The CDR3 bases are TGTGCCAGCAGCTTGACCTCCCAGGGGGCGAACACCGGGGAGCTGTTTTTT. The entire variable domain, with the rest obtained from reference TRBV5-5 and TRBJ2-2, is as follows: DAGVTQSPTHLIKTRGQQVTLRCSPISGHKSVSWYQQVLGQGPQFIFQYYEKEERGRGNFPDRFSARQFPNYSSELNVNALLLGDSALYLCASSLTSQGANTGELFFGEGSRLTVL.

CDR3 residues: CASSLGDRVTGELFF. DNA for the CDR3: TGCGCCAGCAGCTTGGGCGATCGGGTTACCGGGGAGCTGTTTTTT. V usage is TRBV5-1 and J usage is TRBJ2-2; D remains unclear. This CDR3 has 15 amino acids. The V and J ends lost 0 bases and 5 bases respectively, with 11 bases between them. Germline CDR1 is SGHRS and CDR2 is YFSETQ.

A note on this clone: A read error may account for a junction end that differs from germline. Additional DNA sequences in this sample encode the identical CDR3. The chain links TRBV30 to TRBJ2-3, with D unclear. The germline V gene encodes CDR1 GTSNPN and CDR2 SVGIG (reference sequence). The CDR3 covers 15 residues. The CDR3 loop is CAWSVFVVSTDTQYF. The CDR3 nucleotides are TGTGCCTGGAGTGTATTTGTGGTAAGCACAGATACACAGTATTTT.

The chain links TRBV10-3 to TRBJ2-1; the match to TRBD2 covers 7 bases. The CDR3 runs to 15 residues. Unmatched junction bases numbered 12, after V lost 5 bases and J lost 8 bases. Germline lookup yields CDR1 ENHRY and CDR2 SYGVKD. The CDR3 DNA reads as TGTGCCATCAGTATCTCCGGGGGGACTCCCGATGAGCAGTTCTTC. This sequence encodes CAISISGGTPDEQFF.

The chain couples TRBV19 to TRBJ2-7; 10 nucleotides agree with TRBD1. In germline, CDR1 is LNHDA, CDR2 SQIVND (reference sequence). The CDR3 has 14 amino acids. V lost 3 bases, J lost 2 bases, and 1 base stayed unmatched. The CDR3 DNA reads as TGTGCCAGTAGTATTGGGACAGGGGCCTACGAGCAGTACTTC. Residues: CASSIGTGAYEQYF.

This chain connects TRBV27 to TRBJ1-5; the match to TRBD1 covers 12 bases. V lost 5 bases to trimming and J lost 5 bases; unmatched junction nucleotides: 16. This CDR3 has 19 residues. Germline V gene data show CDR1 as MNHEY and CDR2 as SMNVEV (reference sequence). This chain's CDR3 is CASSPILTRDRGPDQPQHF. CDR3 nucleotides: TGTGCCAGCAGTCCCATACTCACCCGGGACAGGGGGCCGGATCAGCCCCAGCATTTT.

The gene calls are TRBV30 and TRBJ1-4; D call uncertain. The CDR3 is made up of 16 amino acids. The ends were cut back, 1 base at V and 3 bases at J, with 15 bases in the middle. Germline CDR1 reads GTSNPN; CDR2 reads SVGIG (reference sequence). The CDR3 loop reads CAWSARGLPPNEKLFF. The CDR3 nucleotides are TGTGCCTGGAGTGCCCGCGGTTTACCCCCTAATGAAAAACTGTTTTTT.

The chain recombines TRBV7-2 with TRBJ2-2; either TRBD1 or TRBD2 may supply D (5 bases each). Trimming removed 5 bases at V and 2 bases at J, with 9 bases between. Per germline, CDR1 SGHTA and CDR2 FQGNSA. The CDR3 runs 14 residues. The DNA for the CDR3 is TGTGCCAGCAGCCGGGACCCTAACACCGGGGAGCTGTTTTTT. Residues: CASSRDPNTGELFF.

V usage is TRBV6-6 and J usage is TRBJ2-7, with D perhaps matching TRBD1 or TRBD2 (5 bases each). The V end was cut by 6 bases, the J end by 7 bases, with 16 bases between. Germline V lookup: CDR1 MNHNY, CDR2 SVGAGI (reference sequence). CDR3 length equals 13 residues. CDR3 residues: CASSTGTSREQYF. The CDR3 coding sequence is TGTGCCAGCAGCACCGGGACCTCGAGAGAGCAGTACTTC.

This clone showed up just once. This chain joins TRBV5-6 and TRBJ1-2; weak D call: TRBD1 (5 bases). V was pared by 2 bases and J by 2 bases, with 16 bases between. The CDR3 sequence is 16 residues long. Germline CDR1 reads SGHDT; CDR2 reads YYEEEE. CDR3 bases: TGTGCCAGCAGCTTCCTAACAGGTTCGCTCAACTATGGCTACACCTTC. This sequence encodes CASSFLTGSLNYGYTF.

The V and J genes are TRBV5-5 and TRBJ2-3; D is unresolved. Germline CDR1 reads SGHKS; CDR2 reads YYEKEE (reference sequence). V dropped 0 bases and J dropped 2 bases, with 10 bases sitting between them. This CDR3 region has 15 residues. The CDR3 DNA reads as TGTGCCAGCAGCTTGGGACTGGAACTCACAGATACGCAGTATTTT. This sequence encodes CASSLGLELTDTQYF.

This chain's CDR3 is CASSLGLQGGNTEAFF. CDR3 nucleotide sequence: TGTGCCAGCAGCTTGGGGCTACAGGGGGGAAACACTGAAGCTTTCTTT. The chain employs TRBV7-8 and TRBJ1-1, with 8 positions matching TRBD1. The V gene end was trimmed by 3 bases and the J gene end by 2 bases; junction bases not matched to a gene: 8. The CDR3 spans 16 residues. CDR1 and CDR2 (germline): SGHVS, FQNEAQ.

A few counts support this clone. The gene calls are TRBV6-1 and TRBJ2-7, with 10 bases fitting TRBD1. Per germline, CDR1 MNHNS and CDR2 SASEGT. This CDR3 is built from 14 residues. The V and J ends lost 6 bases and 2 bases, in that order; junction bases with no gene match: 4. The CDR3 bases are TGTGCCAGCAGGCCGGGACAGGGGACCTACGAGCAGTACTTC. This gives the protein CASRPGQGTYEQYF.

This rearrangement joins TRBV6-5 to TRBJ2-6; TRBD1 aligns across 7 bases. CDR3 length: 16 residues. The J segment lost 2 bases and the V segment lost 0 bases, leaving 1 base of the junction unmatched. The V gene's germline CDR1 is MNHEY and CDR2 SVGAGI. CDR3 in DNA: TGTGCCAGCAGTTACTCCACAGGGGCTGGGGCCAACGTCCTGACTTTC. Amino acid sequence: CASSYSTGAGANVLTF.

The V call is TRBV11-2, the J call TRBJ2-1, with D possibly called TRBD1 or TRBD2 (5 bases each). CDR1 and CDR2 (germline): SGHAT, FQNNGV. CDR3 length: 15 amino acids. Trimming shortened V by 5 bases and J by 3 bases, and 14 bases separated the two germline ends. The CDR3 nucleotides are TGTGCCAGCAGCCTCGCCCAGGGACGCTACAATGAGCAGTTCTTC. Translated, it gives CASSLAQGRYNEQFF.

In DNA form, the CDR3 reads TGCGCCAGCAGCTTTGGGGAGGGCACAGATACGCAGTATTTT. It encodes CASSFGEGTDTQYF. The chain carries TRBV5-1 and TRBJ2-3, with D maybe TRBD2 (6 bases). CDR3 size: 14 residues. Germline CDR1 and CDR2: SGHRS and YFSETQ. Between the trimmed V and J ends, which lost 2 bases and 1 base, there was a span of 8 bases.

This clone was detected a few times. The chain couples TRBV2 to TRBJ2-1; TRBD2 agrees at 11 bases. Trimming at V came to 4 bases and at J to 7 bases, leaving 6 bases not matched to a gene. CDR3 length: 15 amino acids. Germline V CDR1 and CDR2: SNHLY, FYNNEI. The CDR3 DNA follows: TGTGCCAGCAGTGGAACTAGCGGGAGAAGGAATGAGCAGTTCTTC. This gives the protein CASSGTSGRRNEQFF.

The chain combines TRBV10-1 with TRBJ1-1, with D possibly matching TRBD1 (5 bases). The CDR3 contains 13 residues. From germline, CDR1 is WNHNN and CDR2 SYGVQD (reference sequence). Trimming removed 6 bases at V and 6 bases at J, with 14 bases between. CDR3 loop: CASSLPGEAEAFF. In nucleotides, the CDR3 is TGCGCCAGCAGCCTCCCGGGGGAAGCTGAAGCTTTCTTT.

This chain connects TRBV5-6 to TRBJ2-7, with TRBD1 identical over 12 bases. The CDR3 has 17 residues. Germline loops: CDR1 SGHDT, CDR2 YYEEEE. J gave up 4 bases and V 6 bases, and 14 bases lay outside the gene matches. The chain's CDR3 is CASISWRDRGQDYEQYV. CDR3 coding DNA: TGTGCCAGCATCTCTTGGCGGGACAGGGGGCAGGATTACGAGCAGTACGTC.

This clone was counted once. V and J are TRBV6-5 and TRBJ2-1, with a possible D match to TRBD2 (6 bases). The CDR3 runs to 16 residues. The V end was cut by 4 bases, the J end by 9 bases, with 22 bases between. Germline CDR1 is MNHEY and CDR2 is SVGAGI. This CDR3 is CASSFVSTSNHGEQFF. The CDR3 bases are TGTGCCAGCAGTTTTGTTTCAACTAGCAATCATGGTGAGCAGTTCTTC.